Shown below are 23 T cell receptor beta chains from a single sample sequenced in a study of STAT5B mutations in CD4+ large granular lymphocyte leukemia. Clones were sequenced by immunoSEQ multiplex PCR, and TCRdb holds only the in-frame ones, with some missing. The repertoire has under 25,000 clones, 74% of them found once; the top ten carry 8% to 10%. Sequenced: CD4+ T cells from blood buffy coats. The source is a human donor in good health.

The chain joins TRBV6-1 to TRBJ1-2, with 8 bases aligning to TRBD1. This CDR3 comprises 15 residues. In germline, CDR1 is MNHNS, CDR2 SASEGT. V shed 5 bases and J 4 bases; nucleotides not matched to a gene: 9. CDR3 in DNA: TGTGCCAGCAGTCCACGACAGGGGAATGGCTATGGCTACACCTTC. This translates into CASSPRQGNGYGYTF.

Here the CDR3 reads CASSPDSWNQPQHF. The CDR3 bases are TGTGCCAGCAGTCCGGACAGCTGGAATCAGCCCCAGCATTTT. V gene TRBV2 combines with J gene TRBJ1-5, with D possibly TRBD1 on 6 matching bases. In germline, CDR1 is SNHLY, CDR2 FYNNEI. Trimming took 5 bases from V and 4 from J, leaving 12 bases between them. This CDR3 has 14 residues.

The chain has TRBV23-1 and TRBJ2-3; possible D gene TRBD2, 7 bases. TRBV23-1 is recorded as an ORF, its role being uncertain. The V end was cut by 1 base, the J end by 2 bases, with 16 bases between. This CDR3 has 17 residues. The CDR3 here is CASSQWRERGFTDTQYF. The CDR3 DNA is TGCGCCAGCAGTCAATGGCGGGAGAGGGGGTTCACAGATACGCAGTATTTT.

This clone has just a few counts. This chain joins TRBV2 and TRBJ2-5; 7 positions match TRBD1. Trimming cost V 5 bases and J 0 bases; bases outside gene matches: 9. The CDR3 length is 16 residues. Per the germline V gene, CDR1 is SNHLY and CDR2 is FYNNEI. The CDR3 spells CASSYGTAYDQETQYF. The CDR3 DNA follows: TGTGCCAGCAGTTATGGGACAGCCTACGACCAAGAGACCCAGTACTTC. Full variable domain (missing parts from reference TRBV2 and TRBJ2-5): EPEVTQTPSHQVTQMGQEVILRCVPISNHLYFYWYRQILGQKVEFLVSFYNNEISEKSEIFDDQFSVERPDGSNFTLKIRSTKLEDSAMYFCASSYGTAYDQETQYFGPGTRLLVL.

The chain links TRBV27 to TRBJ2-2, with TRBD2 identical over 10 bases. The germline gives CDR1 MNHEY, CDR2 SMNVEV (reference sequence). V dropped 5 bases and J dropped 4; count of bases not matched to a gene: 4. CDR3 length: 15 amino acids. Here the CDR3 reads CASSTSGGATGELFF. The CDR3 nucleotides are TGTGCCAGCAGTACGAGCGGGGGGGCCACCGGGGAGCTGTTTTTT.

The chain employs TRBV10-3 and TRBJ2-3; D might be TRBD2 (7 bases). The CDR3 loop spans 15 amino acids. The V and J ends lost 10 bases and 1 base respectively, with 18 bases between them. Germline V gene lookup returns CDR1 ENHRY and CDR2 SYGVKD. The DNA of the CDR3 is TGTGCCACCCTGGAGGGGGGGCATGGCACAGATACGCAGTATTTT. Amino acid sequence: CATLEGGHGTDTQYF.

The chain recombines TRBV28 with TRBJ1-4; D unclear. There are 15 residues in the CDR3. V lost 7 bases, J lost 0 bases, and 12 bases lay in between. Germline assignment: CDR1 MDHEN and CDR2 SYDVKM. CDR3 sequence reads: CASIPAGATNEKLFF. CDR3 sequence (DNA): TGTGCCAGCATCCCGGCCGGTGCAACTAATGAAAAACTGTTTTTT.

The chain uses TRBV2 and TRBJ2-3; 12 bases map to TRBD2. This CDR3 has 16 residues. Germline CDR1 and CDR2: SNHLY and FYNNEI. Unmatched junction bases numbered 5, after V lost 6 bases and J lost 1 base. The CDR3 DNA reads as TGTGCCAGCAGGCCCAGGACTAGCGGGGGCACAGATACGCAGTATTTT. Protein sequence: CASRPRTSGGTDTQYF.

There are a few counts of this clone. CDR3 sequence: CASSYSTETQYF. DNA of the CDR3: TGTGCCAGCAGTTATTCCACTGAGACCCAGTACTTC. The rearrangement links TRBV6-5 to TRBJ2-5; D remains unclear. Trimming removed 3 bases from V and 5 bases from J, with 7 bases in between. Germline V gene lookup returns CDR1 MNHEY and CDR2 SVGAGI. The CDR3 covers 12 residues.

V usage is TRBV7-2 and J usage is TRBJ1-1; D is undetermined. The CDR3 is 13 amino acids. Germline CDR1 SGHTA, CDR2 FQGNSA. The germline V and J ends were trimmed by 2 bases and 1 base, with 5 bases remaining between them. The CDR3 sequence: CASSLNRNTEAFF. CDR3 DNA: TGTGCCAGCAGCTTAAACAGGAACACTGAAGCTTTCTTT.

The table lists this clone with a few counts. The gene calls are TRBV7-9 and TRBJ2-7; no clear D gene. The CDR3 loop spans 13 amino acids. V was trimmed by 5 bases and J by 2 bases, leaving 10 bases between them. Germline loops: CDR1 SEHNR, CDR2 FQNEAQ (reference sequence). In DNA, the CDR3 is TGTGCCAGCAGCCCAGGCGGCGCCTACGAGCAGTACGTC. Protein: CASSPGGAYEQYV.

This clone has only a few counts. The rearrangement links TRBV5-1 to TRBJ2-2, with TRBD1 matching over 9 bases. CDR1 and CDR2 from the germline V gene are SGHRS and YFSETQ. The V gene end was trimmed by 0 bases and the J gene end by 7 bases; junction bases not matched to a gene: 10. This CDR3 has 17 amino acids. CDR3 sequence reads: CASSLASPGQGFGELFF. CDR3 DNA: TGCGCCAGCAGCTTGGCCTCACCGGGACAGGGTTTCGGGGAGCTGTTTTTT.

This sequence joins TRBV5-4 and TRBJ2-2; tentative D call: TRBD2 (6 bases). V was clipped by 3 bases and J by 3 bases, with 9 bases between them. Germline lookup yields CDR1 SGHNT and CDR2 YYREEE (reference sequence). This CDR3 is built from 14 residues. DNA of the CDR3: TGTGCCAGCAGCTCCGGCGGGGACACCGGGGAGCTGTTTTTT. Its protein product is CASSSGGDTGELFF.

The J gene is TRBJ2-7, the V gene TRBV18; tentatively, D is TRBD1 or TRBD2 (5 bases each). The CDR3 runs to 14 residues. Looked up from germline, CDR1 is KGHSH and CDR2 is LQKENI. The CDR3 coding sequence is TGTGTCAGCTCACCCGGGACGGAACCCTACGAGCAGTACGTC. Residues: CVSSPGTEPYEQYV.

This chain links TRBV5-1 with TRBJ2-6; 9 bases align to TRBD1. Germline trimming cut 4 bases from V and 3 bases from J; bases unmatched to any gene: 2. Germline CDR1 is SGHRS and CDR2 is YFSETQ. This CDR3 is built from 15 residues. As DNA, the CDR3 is TGCGCCAGCAGCAACAGGGGGCTTGGGGCCAACGTCCTGACTTTC. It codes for CASSNRGLGANVLTF.

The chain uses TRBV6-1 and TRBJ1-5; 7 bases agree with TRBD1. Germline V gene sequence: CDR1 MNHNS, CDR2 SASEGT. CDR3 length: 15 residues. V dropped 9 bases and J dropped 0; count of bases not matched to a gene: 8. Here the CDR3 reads CASGVAGGSNQPQHF. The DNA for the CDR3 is TGTGCCAGTGGCGTGGCAGGGGGTAGCAATCAGCCCCAGCATTTT.

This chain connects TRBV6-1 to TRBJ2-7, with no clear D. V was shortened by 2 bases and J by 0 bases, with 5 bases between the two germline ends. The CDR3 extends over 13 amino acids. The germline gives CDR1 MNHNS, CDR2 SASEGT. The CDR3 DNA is TGTGCCAGCAGTGAATCGGTCTCCTACGAGCAGTACTTC. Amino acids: CASSESVSYEQYF.

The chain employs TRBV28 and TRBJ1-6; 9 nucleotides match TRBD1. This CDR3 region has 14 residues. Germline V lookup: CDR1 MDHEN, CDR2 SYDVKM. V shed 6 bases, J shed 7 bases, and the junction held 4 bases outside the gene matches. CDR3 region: CASSGQGWNSPLHF. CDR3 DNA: TGTGCCAGCAGCGGACAGGGGTGGAATTCACCCCTCCACTTT. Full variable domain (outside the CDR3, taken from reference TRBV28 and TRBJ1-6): DVKVTQSSRYLVKRTGEKVFLECVQDMDHENMFWYRQDPGLGLRLIYFSYDVKMKEKGDIPEGYSVSREKKERFSLILESASTNQTSMYLCASSGQGWNSPLHFGNGTRLTVT.

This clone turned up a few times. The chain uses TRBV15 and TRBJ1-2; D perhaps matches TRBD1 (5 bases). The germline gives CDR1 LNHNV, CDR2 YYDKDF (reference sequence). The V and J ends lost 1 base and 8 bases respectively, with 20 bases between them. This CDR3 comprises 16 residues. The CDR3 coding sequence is TGTGCCACCAGCAGAGGCAATGAGGGGACCTTTGGGGGCTACACCTTC. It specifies CATSRGNEGTFGGYTF.

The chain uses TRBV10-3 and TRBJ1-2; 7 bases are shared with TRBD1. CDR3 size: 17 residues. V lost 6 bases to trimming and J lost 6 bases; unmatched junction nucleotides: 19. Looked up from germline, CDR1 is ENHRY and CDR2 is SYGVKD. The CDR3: CAISSSTGTASANGYTF. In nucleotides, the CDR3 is TGTGCCATCAGCTCGTCGACTGGGACAGCCTCCGCCAATGGCTACACCTTC.

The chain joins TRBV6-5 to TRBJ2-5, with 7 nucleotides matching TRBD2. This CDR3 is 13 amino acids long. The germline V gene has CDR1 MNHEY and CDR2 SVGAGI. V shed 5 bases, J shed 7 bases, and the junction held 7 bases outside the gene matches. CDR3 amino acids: CASSRSRGRTQYF. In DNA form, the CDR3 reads TGTGCCAGCAGTCGCTCGCGGGGGAGGACCCAGTACTTC.

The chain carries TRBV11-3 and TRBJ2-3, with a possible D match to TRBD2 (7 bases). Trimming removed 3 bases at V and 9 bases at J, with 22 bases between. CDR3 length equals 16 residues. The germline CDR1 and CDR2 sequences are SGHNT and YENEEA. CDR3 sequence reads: CASSFPGGGRTKTQYF. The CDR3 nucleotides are TGTGCCAGCAGCTTCCCTGGCGGGGGCCGCACGAAGACGCAGTATTTT.

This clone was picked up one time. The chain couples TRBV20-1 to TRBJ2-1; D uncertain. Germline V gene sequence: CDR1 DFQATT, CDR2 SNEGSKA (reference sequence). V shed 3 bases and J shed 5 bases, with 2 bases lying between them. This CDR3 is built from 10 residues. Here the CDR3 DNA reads TGCAGTGCTAGTGACAATGAGCAGTTCTTC. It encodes CSASDNEQFF.